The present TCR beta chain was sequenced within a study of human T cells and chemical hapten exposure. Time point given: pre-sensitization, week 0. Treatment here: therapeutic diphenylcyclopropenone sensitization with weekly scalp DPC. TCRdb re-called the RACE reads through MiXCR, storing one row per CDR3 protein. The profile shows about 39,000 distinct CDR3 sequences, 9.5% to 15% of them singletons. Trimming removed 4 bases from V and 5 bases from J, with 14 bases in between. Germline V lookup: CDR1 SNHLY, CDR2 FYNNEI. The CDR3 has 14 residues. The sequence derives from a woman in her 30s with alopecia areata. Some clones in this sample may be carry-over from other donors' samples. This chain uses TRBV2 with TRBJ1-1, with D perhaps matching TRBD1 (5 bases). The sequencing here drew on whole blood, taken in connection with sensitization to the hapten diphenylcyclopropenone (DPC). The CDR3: CASSARGKPTEAFF. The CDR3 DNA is TGTGCCAGCAGTGCTAGGGGTAAACCTACTGAAGCTTTCTTT.